Listed below are T cell receptor beta chains from one sample, sequenced in a study of cytomegalovirus exposure and HLA in healthy donors. Method: immunoSEQ multiplex PCR; TCRdb's copy keeps in-frame clones and lacks some. The sample carries approximately 90,000 clones, 60% to 80% recorded once. The sequencing sample was made of PBMCs. These TCRs come from a man in his thirties or forties in good health and CMV-seronegative. CDR3s include the opening cysteine and the closing phenylalanine or tryptophan. The order of the fields is V gene, J gene, clone size, D gene, CDR3 DNA, CDR3 protein. The D gene is left open where the match is weak. The size entry is marked missing in some rows and otherwise reads once, few, many or a size class.

TRBV9	TRBJ2-7	-	TRBD1	TGTGCCAGCAGGTCCGCGGGACAGGGCAACGAGCAGTACTTC	CASRSAGQGNEQYF
TRBV6-5	TRBJ2-5	-	TRBD1	TGTGCCAGCAGTACTACAGGGGTGGCGGAGACCCAGTACTTC	CASSTTGVAETQYF
TRBV10-2	TRBJ2-3	-	TRBD2	TGCGCCAGCAGTGAGGAGGGAGGGGCCAGGGTGGATACGCAGTATTTT	CASSEEGGARVDTQYF
TRBV6-5	TRBJ1-1	-	-	TGTGCCAGCAACGGACGAGGGGAAGCTTTCTTT	CASNGRGEAFF
TRBV28	TRBJ1-2	-	TRBD1	TGTGCCAGCAGTGGGACAGGGTATGGCTACACCTTC	CASSGTGYGYTF
TRBV2	TRBJ1-4	-	-	TGTGCCAGCAGTGAATGGGGAGGAATATGGAGAAAACTGTTTTTT	CASSEWGGIWRKLFF
TRBV5-6	TRBJ2-1	-	-	TGTGCCAGCAGCTTGGCCGGAAACAGCCACAATGAGCAGTTCTTC	CASSLAGNSHNEQFF
TRBV6-5	TRBJ1-2	-	TRBD1	TGTGCCAGCGGGACAGGGCTTGTGAGCTATGGCTACACCTTC	CASGTGLVSYGYTF
TRBV7-9	TRBJ1-1	-	TRBD1	TGTGCCAGCAGCCAAAGACAGGGCGGGAACACTGAAGCTTTCTTT	CASSQRQGGNTEAFF
TRBV28	TRBJ2-1	-	-	TGTGCCAGCAGTTTAGGTGGGAGCTCCTACAATGAGCAGTTCTTC	CASSLGGSSYNEQFF
TRBV5-1	TRBJ2-3	once	-	TGCGCCAGCAGCCTGGCACAGGGCACAGATACGCAGTATTTT	CASSLAQGTDTQYF
TRBV29-1	TRBJ2-5	-	-	TGCAGCGTTGAAACGGGGTCCCAAGAGACCCAGTACTTC	CSVETGSQETQYF
TRBV6-6	TRBJ2-7	-	TRBD2	TGTGCCAGCAGTTACTCGCCGGGGGGGGTCGAGCAGTACTTC	CASSYSPGGVEQYF